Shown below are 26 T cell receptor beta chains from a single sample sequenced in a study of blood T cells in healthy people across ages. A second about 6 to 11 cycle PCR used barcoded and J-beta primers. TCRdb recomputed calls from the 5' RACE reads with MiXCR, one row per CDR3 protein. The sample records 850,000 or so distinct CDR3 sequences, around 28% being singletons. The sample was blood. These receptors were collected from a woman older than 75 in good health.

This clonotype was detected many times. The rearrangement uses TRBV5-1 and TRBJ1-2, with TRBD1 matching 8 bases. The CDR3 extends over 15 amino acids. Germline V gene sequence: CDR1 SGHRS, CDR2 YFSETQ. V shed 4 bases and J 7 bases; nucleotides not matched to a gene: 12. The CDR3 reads CASSPRTGSSIGYTF. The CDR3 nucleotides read TGCGCCAGCAGCCCACGGACAGGGAGCTCGATTGGCTACACCTTC.

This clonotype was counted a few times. CDR3 residues: CASSLRWGGGTGNEQYF. The CDR3 bases are TGTGCCAGTAGTCTACGCTGGGGCGGTGGGACGGGCAATGAGCAGTACTTC. This chain links TRBV19 with TRBJ2-5; TRBD1 or TRBD2 may be the D gene (5 bases each). This CDR3 contains 17 residues. The germline CDR1 and CDR2 sequences are LNHDA and SQIVND (reference sequence). V was trimmed by 5 bases and J by 11 bases, leaving 30 bases between them.

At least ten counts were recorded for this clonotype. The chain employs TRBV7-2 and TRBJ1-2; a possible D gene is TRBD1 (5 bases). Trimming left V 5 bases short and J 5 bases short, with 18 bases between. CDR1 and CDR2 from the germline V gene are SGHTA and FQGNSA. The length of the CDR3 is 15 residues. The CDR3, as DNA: TGTGCCAGCAGCGTTACCTCCGGGACCGCTTATGGCTACACCTTC. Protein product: CASSVTSGTAYGYTF. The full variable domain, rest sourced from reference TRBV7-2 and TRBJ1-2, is GAGVSQSPSNKVTEKGKDVELRCDPISGHTALYWYRQSLGQGLEFLIYFQGNSAPDKSGLPSDRFSAERTGGSVSTLTIQRTQQEDSAVYLCASSVTSGTAYGYTFGSGTRLTVV.

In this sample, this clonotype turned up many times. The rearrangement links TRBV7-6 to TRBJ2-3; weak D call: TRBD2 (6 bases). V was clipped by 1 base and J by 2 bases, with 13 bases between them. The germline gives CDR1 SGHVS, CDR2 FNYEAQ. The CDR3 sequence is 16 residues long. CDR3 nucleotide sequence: TGTGCCAGCAGCTTAGGCCCGGGACTCTCCACAGATACGCAGTATTTT. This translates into CASSLGPGLSTDTQYF.

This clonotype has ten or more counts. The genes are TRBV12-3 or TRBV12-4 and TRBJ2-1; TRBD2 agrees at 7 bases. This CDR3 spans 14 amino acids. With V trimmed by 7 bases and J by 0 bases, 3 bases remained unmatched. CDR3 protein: CASIRTSSYNEQFF. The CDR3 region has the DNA TGTGCCAGCATCCGGACTAGCTCCTACAATGAGCAGTTCTTC.

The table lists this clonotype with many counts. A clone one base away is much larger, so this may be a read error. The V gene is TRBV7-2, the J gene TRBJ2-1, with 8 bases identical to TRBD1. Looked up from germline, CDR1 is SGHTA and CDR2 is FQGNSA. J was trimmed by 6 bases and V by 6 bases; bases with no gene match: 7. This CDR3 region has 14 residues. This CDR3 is CASRESTGGNEQFF. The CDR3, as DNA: TGTGCCAGCAGAGAGTCCACAGGGGGCAATGAGCAGTTCTTC.

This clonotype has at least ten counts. The CDR3 bases are TGTGCCATCAGTGGGGGACAGGGTGTCTCACCCCTCCACTTT. As protein: CAISGGQGVSPLHF. V is TRBV10-3 and J is TRBJ1-6; 9 positions agree with TRBD1. Germline V gene data show CDR1 as ENHRY and CDR2 as SYGVKD. With V trimmed by 4 bases and J by 10 bases, 5 bases remained unmatched. CDR3 length: 14 residues.

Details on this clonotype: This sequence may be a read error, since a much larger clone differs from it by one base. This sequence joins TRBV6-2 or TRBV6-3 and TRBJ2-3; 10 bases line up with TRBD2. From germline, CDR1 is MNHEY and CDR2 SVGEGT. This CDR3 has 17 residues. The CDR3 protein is CAGSTQLLAGFTDTQYF. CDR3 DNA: TGTGCCGGCAGCACCCAGTTACTAGCGGGGTTCACAGATACGCAGTATTTT.

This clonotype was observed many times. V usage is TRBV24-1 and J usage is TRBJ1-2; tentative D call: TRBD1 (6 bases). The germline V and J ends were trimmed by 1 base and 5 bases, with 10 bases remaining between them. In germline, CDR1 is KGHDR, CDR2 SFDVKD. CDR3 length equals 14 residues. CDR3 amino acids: CATSDFRTEYGYTF. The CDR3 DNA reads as TGTGCCACCAGTGATTTCAGGACAGAGTATGGCTACACCTTC.

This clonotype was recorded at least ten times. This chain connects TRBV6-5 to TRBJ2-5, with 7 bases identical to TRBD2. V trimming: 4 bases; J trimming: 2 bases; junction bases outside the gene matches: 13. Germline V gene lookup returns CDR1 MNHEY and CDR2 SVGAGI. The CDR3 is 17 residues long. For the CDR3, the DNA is TGTGCCAGCAGTTCCTCCGTTTTCGCGGGGGATCAAGAGACCCAGTACTTC. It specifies CASSSSVFAGDQETQYF.

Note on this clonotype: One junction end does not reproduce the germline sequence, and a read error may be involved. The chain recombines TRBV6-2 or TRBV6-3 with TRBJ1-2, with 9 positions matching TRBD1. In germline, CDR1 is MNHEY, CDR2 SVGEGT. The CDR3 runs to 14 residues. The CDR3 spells CASSSGTGIYGHTF. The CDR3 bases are TGTGCCAGCAGCTCCGGGACAGGGATCTATGGCCACACCTTC.

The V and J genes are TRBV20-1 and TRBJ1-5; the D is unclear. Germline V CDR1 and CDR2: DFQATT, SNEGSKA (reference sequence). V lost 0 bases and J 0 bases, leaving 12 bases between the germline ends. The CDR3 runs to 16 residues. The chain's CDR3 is CSARDRLGYSNQPQHF. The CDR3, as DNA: TGCAGTGCTAGAGATCGGTTAGGGTATAGCAATCAGCCCCAGCATTTT.

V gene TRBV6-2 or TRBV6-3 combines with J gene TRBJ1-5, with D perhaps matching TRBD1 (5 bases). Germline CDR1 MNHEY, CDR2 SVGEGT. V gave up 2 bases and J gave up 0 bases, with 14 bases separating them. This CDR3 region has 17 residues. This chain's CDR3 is CASSYPNRGYSNQPQHF. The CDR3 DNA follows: TGTGCCAGCAGTTACCCCAATCGGGGGTATAGCAATCAGCCCCAGCATTTT.

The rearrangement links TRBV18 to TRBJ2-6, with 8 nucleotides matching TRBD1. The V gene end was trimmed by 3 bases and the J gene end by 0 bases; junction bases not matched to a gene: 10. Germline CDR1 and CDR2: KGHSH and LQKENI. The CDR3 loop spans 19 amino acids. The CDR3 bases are TGTGCCAGCTCACCGGTCGGAGGAACAGGGGGCTCTGGGGCCAACGTCCTGACTTTC. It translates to CASSPVGGTGGSGANVLTF. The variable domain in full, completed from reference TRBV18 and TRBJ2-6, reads NAGVMQNPRHLVRRRGQEARLRCSPMKGHSHVYWYRQLPEEGLKFMVYLQKENIIDESGMPKERFSAEFPKEGPSILRIQQVVRGDSAAYFCASSPVGGTGGSGANVLTFGAGSRLTVL.

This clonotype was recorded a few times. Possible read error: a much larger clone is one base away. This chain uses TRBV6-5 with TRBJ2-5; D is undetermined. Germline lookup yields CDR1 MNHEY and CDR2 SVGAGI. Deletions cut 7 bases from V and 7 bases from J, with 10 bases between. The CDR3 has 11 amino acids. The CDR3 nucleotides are TGTGCCAGCACCAACCGAGGGACCCAGTACTTC. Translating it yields CASTNRGTQYF.

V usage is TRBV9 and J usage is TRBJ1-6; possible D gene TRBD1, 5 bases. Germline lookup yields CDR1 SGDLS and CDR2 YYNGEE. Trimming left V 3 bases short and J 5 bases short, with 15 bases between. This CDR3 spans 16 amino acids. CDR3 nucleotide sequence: TGTGCCAGCAGCGCCCACTGGGGGGGACATAATTCACCCCTCCACTTT. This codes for CASSAHWGGHNSPLHF.

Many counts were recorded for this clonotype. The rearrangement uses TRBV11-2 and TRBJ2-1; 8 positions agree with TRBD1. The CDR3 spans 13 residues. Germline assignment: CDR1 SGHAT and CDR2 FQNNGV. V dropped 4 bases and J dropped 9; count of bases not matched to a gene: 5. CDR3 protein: CASSSGQGLEQFF. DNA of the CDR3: TGTGCCAGCAGCTCCGGACAGGGCCTTGAGCAGTTCTTC.

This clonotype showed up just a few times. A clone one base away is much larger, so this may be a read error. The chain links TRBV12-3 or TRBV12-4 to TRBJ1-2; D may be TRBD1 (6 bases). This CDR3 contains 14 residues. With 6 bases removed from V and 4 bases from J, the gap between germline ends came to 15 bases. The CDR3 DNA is TGTGCCAGCAGGTTGGGAAAGGGGGGCTATGGCTACACCTTC. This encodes CASRLGKGGYGYTF.

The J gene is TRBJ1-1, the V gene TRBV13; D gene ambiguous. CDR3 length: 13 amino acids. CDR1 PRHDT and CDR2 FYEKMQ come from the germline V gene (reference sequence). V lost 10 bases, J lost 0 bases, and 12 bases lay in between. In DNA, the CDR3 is TGTGCCACCAGTCTCGGCCTGAACACTGAAGCTTTCTTT. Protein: CATSLGLNTEAFF.

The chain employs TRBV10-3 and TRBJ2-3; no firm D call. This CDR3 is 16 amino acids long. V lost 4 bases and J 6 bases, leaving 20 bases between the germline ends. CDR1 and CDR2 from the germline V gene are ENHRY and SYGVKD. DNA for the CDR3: TGTGCCATCAGTGTGTCGCTGGGTCTGGGCCCGGATACGCAGTATTTT. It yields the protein CAISVSLGLGPDTQYF.

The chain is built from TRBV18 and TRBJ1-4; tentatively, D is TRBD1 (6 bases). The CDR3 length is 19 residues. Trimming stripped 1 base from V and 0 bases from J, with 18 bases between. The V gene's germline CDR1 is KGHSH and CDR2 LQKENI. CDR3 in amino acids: CASSPLLRGKGATNEKLFF. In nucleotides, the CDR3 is TGTGCCAGCTCACCACTCCTCAGGGGTAAAGGGGCAACTAATGAAAAACTGTTTTTT.

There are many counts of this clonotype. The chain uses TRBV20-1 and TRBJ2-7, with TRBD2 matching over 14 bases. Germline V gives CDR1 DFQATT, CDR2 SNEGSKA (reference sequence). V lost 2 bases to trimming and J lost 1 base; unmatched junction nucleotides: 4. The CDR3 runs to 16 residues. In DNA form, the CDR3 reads TGCAGTGCTAGAAGGGGACTAGCGGGGGCTTCCTACGAGCAGTACTTC. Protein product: CSARRGLAGASYEQYF.

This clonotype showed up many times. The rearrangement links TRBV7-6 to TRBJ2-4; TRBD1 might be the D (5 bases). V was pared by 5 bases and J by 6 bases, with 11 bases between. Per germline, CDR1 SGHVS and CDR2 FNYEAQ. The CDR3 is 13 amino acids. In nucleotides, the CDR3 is TGTGCCAGCAGCGCAGTCCAGGGAAACATTCAGTACTTC. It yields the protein CASSAVQGNIQYF.

In DNA form, the CDR3 reads TGTGCCAGCAGGACAGGGGGCTTTGGCTACACCTTC. Translation gives CASRTGGFGYTF. V usage is TRBV12-3 or TRBV12-4 and J usage is TRBJ1-2; the match to TRBD1 covers 10 bases. Trimming cost V 6 bases and J 7 bases; bases outside gene matches: 2. This CDR3 region has 12 residues.

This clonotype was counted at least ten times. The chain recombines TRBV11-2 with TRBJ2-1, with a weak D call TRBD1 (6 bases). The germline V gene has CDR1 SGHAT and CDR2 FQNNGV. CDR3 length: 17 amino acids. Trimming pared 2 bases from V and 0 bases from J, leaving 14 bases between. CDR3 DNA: TGTGCCAGCAGCTTAACAGGGCGGGCGAGCTCCTACAATGAGCAGTTCTTC. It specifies CASSLTGRASSYNEQFF. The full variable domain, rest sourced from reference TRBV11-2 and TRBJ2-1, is EAGVAQSPRYKIIEKRQSVAFWCNPISGHATLYWYQQILGQGPKLLIQFQNNGVVDDSQLPKDRFSAERLKGVDSTLKIQPAKLEDSAVYLCASSLTGRASSYNEQFFGPGTRLTVL.

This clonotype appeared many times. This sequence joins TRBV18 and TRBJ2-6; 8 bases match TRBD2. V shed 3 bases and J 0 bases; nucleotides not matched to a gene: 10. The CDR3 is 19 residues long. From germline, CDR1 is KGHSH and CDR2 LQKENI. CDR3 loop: CASSPRGGLMGSGANVLTF. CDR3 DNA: TGTGCCAGCTCACCTCGGGGGGGACTCATGGGCTCTGGGGCCAACGTCCTGACTTTC. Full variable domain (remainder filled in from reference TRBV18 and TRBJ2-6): NAGVMQNPRHLVRRRGQEARLRCSPMKGHSHVYWYRQLPEEGLKFMVYLQKENIIDESGMPKERFSAEFPKEGPSILRIQQVVRGDSAAYFCASSPRGGLMGSGANVLTFGAGSRLTVL.